This TCR beta chain was identified during a study of blood T cell repertoires in COVID-19. Study as a whole: The origin of the acute and convalescent COVID-19 samples was the United States, Italy and Spain. Sources were T cells, B-cell-depleted T cells, or PBMCs; the material itself was cDNA or gDNA.

Original methodology: Amplified reference gene primers provided the basis for estimating nucleated cell counts. TCRdb's table, derived via immunoSEQ multiplex PCR, lists solely in-frame clones and lacks some. V and J calls and clone size come straight from that table; D and trimming were deduced from the DNA. The table records roughly 130,000 clones, more than 70% of them present only once. Material: peripheral blood. This sequence was found in a man aged 70-80 years with acute or convalescent COVID-19.

In DNA form, the CDR3 reads TGTGCCAGCAGCTTGGACGGGTTCTATGGCTACACCTTC. This translates into CASSLDGFYGYTF. The chain has TRBV5-8 and TRBJ1-2; the D is unclear. The germline V gene encodes CDR1 SGHTS and CDR2 YDEGEE. The CDR3 runs 13 residues. V gave up 0 bases and J gave up 4 bases, with 7 bases separating them.